The 25 T cell receptor beta chains below were found in one sample sequenced in a study of blood T cell repertoires in COVID-19. Clones were read by immunoSEQ multiplex PCR, and TCRdb kept only the in-frame ones, dropping some. This sample has some 70,000 clones; around 85% occur once, and the top ten carry approximately 9.2%. Sequencing input: peripheral blood. The receptor source for this set is a woman in her fifties or sixties with acute or convalescent COVID-19.

This clone was counted a few times. J is TRBJ1-3 and V is TRBV28; 10 bases are shared with TRBD1. The CDR3 is 15 residues long. V was pared by 4 bases and J by 8 bases, with 8 bases of the junction left unmatched. Germline loops: CDR1 MDHEN, CDR2 SYDVKM. The chain's CDR3 is CASSSGQGRLYTIYF. CDR3 bases: TGTGCCAGCAGTTCGGGACAGGGGCGTCTCTACACCATATATTTT.

V usage is TRBV13 and J usage is TRBJ2-3; D perhaps matches TRBD2 (7 bases). The ends were cut back, 3 bases at V and 3 bases at J, with 28 bases in the middle. Germline CDR1 is PRHDT and CDR2 is FYEKMQ (reference sequence). The CDR3 spans 20 residues. For the CDR3, the DNA is TGTGCCAGCAGCTTGATCAGGGGAAAGGGGAGGGCCCTTGGTACAGATACGCAGTATTTT. Translating it yields CASSLIRGKGRALGTDTQYF.

The chain has TRBV7-2 and TRBJ1-1; 7 bases are a match to TRBD1. Germline CDR1 reads SGHTA; CDR2 reads FQGNSA. Germline trimming cut 8 bases from V and 4 bases from J; bases unmatched to any gene: 7. The CDR3 covers 13 residues. CDR3 sequence: CASARQGFTEAFF. Here the CDR3 DNA reads TGTGCCAGCGCCCGACAGGGTTTCACTGAAGCTTTCTTT.

The V and J genes are TRBV28 and TRBJ1-2; 7 nucleotides agree with TRBD1. Germline-derived CDR1 and CDR2 are MDHEN and SYDVKM. This CDR3 is built from 13 residues. J gave up 5 bases and V 4 bases, and 4 bases lay outside the gene matches. CDR3 DNA: TGTGCCAGCAGTTCGGGGACAGAGTATGGCTACACCTTC. Its translation is CASSSGTEYGYTF.

The J gene is TRBJ1-1, the V gene TRBV28; a weak D match, TRBD1 (5 bases). Germline lookup yields CDR1 MDHEN and CDR2 SYDVKM. The CDR3 spans 12 residues. The CDR3 loop is CAATWGGTEAFF. For the CDR3, the DNA is TGTGCAGCTACCTGGGGGGGAACTGAAGCTTTCTTT.

The chain employs TRBV27 and TRBJ2-1, with D possibly matching TRBD2 (5 bases). The germline gives CDR1 MNHEY, CDR2 SMNVEV (reference sequence). V lost 7 bases, J lost 3 bases, and 16 bases lay in between. The CDR3 spans 15 residues. The CDR3 DNA follows: TGTGCCAGCACCGCTCGGAGCGGACTCTACAATGAGCAGTTCTTC. It specifies CASTARSGLYNEQFF.

V gene TRBV18 combines with J gene TRBJ1-5, with a tentative D call TRBD1 (6 bases). Germline values: CDR1 KGHSH, CDR2 LQKENI. Trimming removed 5 bases from V and 6 bases from J, with 14 bases in between. The CDR3 sequence is 14 residues long. For the CDR3, the DNA is TGTGCCAGCTCATCGGTACAGGGTGTTCAGCCCCAGCATTTT. It translates to CASSSVQGVQPQHF.

This chain uses TRBV28 with TRBJ1-2; tentative D call: TRBD1 (6 bases). CDR3 length: 17 amino acids. CDR1 is MDHEN and CDR2 is SYDVKM in the germline V gene. Between the trimmed V and J ends, which lost 2 bases and 3 bases, there was a span of 19 bases. The CDR3 loop reads CASSLNRGGGEDYGYTF. The CDR3 DNA reads as TGTGCCAGCAGTTTAAATAGAGGGGGGGGCGAGGACTATGGCTACACCTTC.

The chain is built from TRBV11-1 and TRBJ2-1; 9 bases line up with TRBD2. The J segment lost 4 bases and the V segment lost 2 bases, leaving 3 bases of the junction unmatched. CDR1 is SGHAT and CDR2 is FQDESV in the germline V gene (reference sequence). This CDR3 has 15 amino acids. CDR3 sequence: CASSLISGGYNEQFF. For the CDR3, the DNA is TGTGCCAGCAGCTTAATCAGCGGGGGGTACAATGAGCAGTTCTTC.

This chain connects TRBV6-5 to TRBJ1-5; tentative D call: TRBD1 (5 bases). Trimming shortened V by 6 bases and J by 0 bases, and 12 bases separated the two germline ends. CDR1 and CDR2 from the germline V gene are MNHEY and SVGAGI. CDR3 length: 15 amino acids. The CDR3 loop reads CASRRTQNSNQPQHF. The CDR3 coding sequence is TGTGCCAGCAGGCGGACACAAAATAGCAATCAGCCCCAGCATTTT.

The chain couples TRBV28 to TRBJ1-2; D remains ambiguous. The V end lost 3 bases, the J end lost 4 bases, and 18 bases lay between the germline ends. The germline CDR1 and CDR2 sequences are MDHEN and SYDVKM. CDR3 length: 16 residues. The CDR3 sequence: CASSFPPGSKGYGYTF. The CDR3 nucleotides read TGTGCCAGCAGTTTCCCCCCCGGGAGTAAGGGCTATGGCTACACCTTC.

CDR3 DNA: TGTGCCAGCAGTGACACCTACTCCTACGAGCAGTACTTC. It yields the protein CASSDTYSYEQYF. The chain uses TRBV28 and TRBJ2-7; no reliable D call. With 5 bases removed from V and 0 bases from J, the gap between germline ends came to 8 bases. The CDR3 extends over 13 amino acids. CDR1 is MDHEN, CDR2 SYDVKM, per germline.

The genes are TRBV18 and TRBJ1-5; D call uncertain. The germline gives CDR1 KGHSH, CDR2 LQKENI. With 4 bases removed from V and 4 bases from J, the gap between germline ends came to 8 bases. The CDR3 runs 13 residues. This CDR3 is CASSLTRNQPQHF. CDR3 DNA sequence: TGTGCCAGCTCACTGACACGTAATCAGCCCCAGCATTTT.

This CDR3 reads CATSEPSGQDQNSNQPQHF. CDR3 bases: TGTGCCACCAGTGAGCCCTCAGGACAGGACCAAAATAGCAATCAGCCCCAGCATTTT. V gene TRBV24-1 combines with J gene TRBJ1-5; 7 bases agree with TRBD1. Germline V CDR1 and CDR2: KGHDR, SFDVKD. Trimming at V came to 4 bases and at J to 0 bases, leaving 14 bases not matched to a gene. This CDR3 contains 19 residues.

This clone occurred many times. In DNA form, the CDR3 reads TGTGCCAGCAGTACCGACGGACTAGCGGGCTATGAGCAGTTCTTC. Protein: CASSTDGLAGYEQFF. The rearrangement uses TRBV6-4 and TRBJ2-1; 11 bases are shared with TRBD2. Looked up from germline, CDR1 is MRHNA and CDR2 is SNTAGT. J was trimmed by 8 bases and V by 5 bases; bases with no gene match: 8. This CDR3 contains 15 residues.

The chain joins TRBV7-8 to TRBJ1-4, with 9 positions matching TRBD1. V was pared by 2 bases and J by 3 bases, with 10 bases of the junction left unmatched. The CDR3 totals 18 residues. Germline CDR1 is SGHVS and CDR2 is FQNEAQ. The chain's CDR3 is CASSLYGTGFLANEKLFF. CDR3 in DNA: TGTGCCAGCAGCTTATATGGGACAGGGTTTTTGGCTAATGAAAAACTGTTTTTT.

V usage is TRBV28 and J usage is TRBJ1-1; perhaps TRBD1 as D (6 bases). The V gene's germline CDR1 is MDHEN and CDR2 SYDVKM. The CDR3 spans 15 residues. V lost 6 bases, J lost 5 bases, and 19 bases lay in between. CDR3 DNA sequence: TGTGCCAGCAGCCCGGGGAGGGGGGGATGGACTGAAGCTTTCTTT. Its protein product is CASSPGRGGWTEAFF.

The chain carries TRBV6-5 and TRBJ1-5; the D gene is possibly TRBD1 (6 bases). Trimming shortened V by 11 bases and J by 7 bases, and 18 bases separated the two germline ends. From germline, CDR1 is MNHEY and CDR2 SVGAGI. This CDR3 region has 13 residues. The CDR3 loop is CASGGARFQPQHF. CDR3 bases: TGTGCCTCCGGGGGGGCGCGATTCCAGCCCCAGCATTTT.

This clone has a single count. The rearrangement uses TRBV6-5 and TRBJ1-2, with a weak D call TRBD1 (6 bases). The V end was cut by 6 bases, the J end by 6 bases, with 14 bases between. The germline V gene encodes CDR1 MNHEY and CDR2 SVGAGI. This CDR3 is built from 13 residues. DNA for the CDR3: TGTGCCAGCAGGAACAGACAGGAGGATGGCTACACCTTC. It is translated as CASRNRQEDGYTF.

The chain links TRBV4-1 to TRBJ1-1; tentatively, D is TRBD1 (6 bases). The V gene lost 8 bases and the J gene lost 1 base, with 14 bases spanning the gap. CDR3 size: 14 residues. Germline values: CDR1 MGHRA, CDR2 YSYEKL. The CDR3 DNA is TGCGCCAGCTCGCGGACAGTCGGGAACACTGAAGCTTTCTTT. Translated: CASSRTVGNTEAFF.

CDR3 in DNA: TGTGCCAGCAGTGCCCTAGAGGGTAGCAATCAGCCCCAGCATTTT. Translated, it gives CASSALEGSNQPQHF. The J gene is TRBJ1-5, the V gene TRBV2; no clear D gene. This CDR3 is 15 amino acids long. V lost 4 bases, J lost 0 bases, and 10 bases lay in between. CDR1 is SNHLY, CDR2 FYNNEI, per germline. The full variable domain, with the rest looked up from reference TRBV2 and TRBJ1-5, is EPEVTQTPSHQVTQMGQEVILRCVPISNHLYFYWYRQILGQKVEFLVSFYNNEISEKSEIFDDQFSVERPDGSNFTLKIRSTKLEDSAMYFCASSALEGSNQPQHFGDGTRLSIL.

This clone was detected once. The chain combines TRBV5-8 with TRBJ2-2; 7 positions match TRBD1. Germline V gene lookup returns CDR1 SGHTS and CDR2 YDEGEE. Germline trimming cut 3 bases from V and 0 bases from J; bases unmatched to any gene: 2. The CDR3 runs 15 residues. The CDR3 region has the DNA TGTGCCAGCAGCTGGGACAGACCGAACACCGGGGAGCTGTTTTTT. Its protein is CASSWDRPNTGELFF.

The V gene is TRBV7-9, the J gene TRBJ1-2; 12 nucleotides align to TRBD1. Germline CDR1 and CDR2: SEHNR and FQNEAQ (reference sequence). The CDR3 consists of 18 residues. The V and J ends lost 7 bases and 4 bases, in that order; junction bases with no gene match: 16. The CDR3 DNA reads as TGTGCCAGCACTAGCCCATTCATGGGACAGGGGGCCTCCTATGGCTACACCTTC. Translation gives CASTSPFMGQGASYGYTF.

The gene calls are TRBV29-1 and TRBJ1-3; 12 bases align to TRBD1. Germline V CDR1 and CDR2: SQVTM, ANQGSEA. CDR3 size: 16 residues. The V and J ends lost 7 bases and 0 bases, in that order; junction bases with no gene match: 7. The CDR3 bases are TGCAGCGCGGGACAGGGGGCCCCGCTCTCTGGAAACACCATATATTTT. This codes for CSAGQGAPLSGNTIYF.

CDR3: CASSFRTGVGPYEQYF. The DNA of the CDR3 is TGTGCCAGCAGTTTCCGAACAGGGGTGGGCCCCTACGAGCAGTACTTC. The genes are TRBV27 and TRBJ2-7; the match to TRBD1 covers 7 bases. The CDR3 has 16 residues. V lost 3 bases to trimming and J lost 2 bases; unmatched junction nucleotides: 10. The germline V gene has CDR1 MNHEY and CDR2 SMNVEV (reference sequence).